What follows are 20 T cell receptor beta chains derived from one specimen sequenced in a study of control samples from healthy donors and cancer patients. Assay used: immunoSEQ multiplex PCR; TCRdb lists only in-frame clones, some missing. Of tens of thousands of clones listed, roughly 90% are singletons. The specimen sequenced was blood. The receptors stem from a woman aged 50 to 60 in good health.

This chain joins TRBV2 and TRBJ1-4; maybe TRBD1 (5 bases). The germline gives CDR1 SNHLY, CDR2 FYNNEI. CDR3 size: 15 residues. The ends were cut back, 1 base at V and 7 bases at J, with 13 bases in the middle. DNA for the CDR3: TGTGCCAGCAGTGAAGTGAGGGGCCGGTCTGAAAAACTGTTTTTT. Protein sequence: CASSEVRGRSEKLFF.

V gene TRBV5-1 combines with J gene TRBJ1-1; a possible D gene is TRBD1 (6 bases). V was clipped by 1 base and J by 2 bases, with 12 bases between them. CDR3 length: 15 residues. Per the germline V gene, CDR1 is SGHRS and CDR2 is YFSETQ. The CDR3 DNA follows: TGCGCCAGCAGCTTGTTGATCAGGGGTAACACTGAAGCTTTCTTT. Translation: CASSLLIRGNTEAFF.

This CDR3 reads CASMPWGTTEAFF. The DNA of the CDR3 is TGTGCCAGCATGCCTTGGGGGACCACTGAAGCTTTCTTT. The genes are TRBV6-5 and TRBJ1-1; maybe TRBD1 (5 bases). CDR1 and CDR2 from the germline V gene are MNHEY and SVGAGI. Trimming shortened V by 7 bases and J by 4 bases, and 13 bases separated the two germline ends. The CDR3 runs 13 residues.

This rearrangement joins TRBV19 to TRBJ1-2; no clear D gene. This CDR3 has 14 residues. Trimming left V 2 bases short and J 10 bases short, with 17 bases between. CDR1 is LNHDA, CDR2 SQIVND, per germline (reference sequence). The CDR3 DNA reads TGTGCCAGTAGTATATTCAGAGGCGAATTCGACTACACCTTC. Translating it yields CASSIFRGEFDYTF.

This clone is a singleton in its sample. V usage is TRBV24-1 and J usage is TRBJ2-1, with D possibly matching TRBD1 (5 bases). The germline V gene encodes CDR1 KGHDR and CDR2 SFDVKD. With 1 base removed from V and 10 bases from J, the gap between germline ends came to 7 bases. The CDR3 has 12 residues. The CDR3 sequence: CATSDFDSEQFF. As DNA, the CDR3 is TGTGCCACCAGTGATTTCGACAGCGAGCAGTTCTTC.

The genes are TRBV6-5 and TRBJ1-6; D possibly corresponds to TRBD1 (6 bases). V was shortened by 8 bases and J by 6 bases, with 17 bases between the two germline ends. Germline lookup yields CDR1 MNHEY and CDR2 SVGAGI. This CDR3 is 15 amino acids long. DNA of the CDR3: TGTGCCAGCGTCCTAGACCCCAGGGGTAATTCACCCCTCCACTTT. This codes for CASVLDPRGNSPLHF.

The J gene is TRBJ2-5, the V gene TRBV24-1; D perhaps matches TRBD1 (6 bases). V was pared by 3 bases and J by 1 base, with 14 bases between. This CDR3 has 16 residues. CDR1 is KGHDR and CDR2 is SFDVKD in the germline V gene. The CDR3 spells CATSDPSGDVQETQYF. In DNA, the CDR3 is TGTGCCACCAGTGATCCTTCAGGGGACGTCCAAGAGACCCAGTACTTC.

The chain links TRBV27 to TRBJ1-3; TRBD1 might be the D (6 bases). The CDR3 contains 15 residues. Germline V gene data show CDR1 as MNHEY and CDR2 as SMNVEV (reference sequence). With 5 bases removed from V and 4 bases from J, the gap between germline ends came to 15 bases. The CDR3 here is CASSENRVGGNTIYF. The CDR3 DNA sequence: TGTGCCAGCAGTGAGAACAGGGTCGGCGGAAACACCATATATTTT.

This clone showed up just once. V gene TRBV2 combines with J gene TRBJ1-2; perhaps TRBD1 as D (5 bases). There are 15 residues in the CDR3. Germline V gene data show CDR1 as SNHLY and CDR2 as FYNNEI. Trimming cost V 5 bases and J 1 base, with 14 bases left between them. The CDR3 sequence is CASSRRGGVNYGYTF. CDR3 nucleotide sequence: TGTGCCAGCAGTAGGCGGGGGGGGGTTAACTATGGCTACACCTTC.

The J gene is TRBJ2-5, the V gene TRBV3-1 (or the pseudogene TRBV3-2); 7 bases align to TRBD1. The CDR3 spans 14 residues. J was trimmed by 2 bases and V by 5 bases; bases with no gene match: 5. Germline V lookup: CDR1 LGHDT, CDR2 YNNKEL (reference sequence). The chain's CDR3 is CASSYRGRQETQYF. In DNA form, the CDR3 reads TGTGCCAGCAGCTATAGGGGGCGGCAAGAGACCCAGTACTTC.

The V call is TRBV19, the J call TRBJ2-1, with D uncertain. The CDR3 covers 14 residues. CDR1 and CDR2 from the germline V gene are LNHDA and SQIVND (reference sequence). The ends were cut back, 4 bases at V and 3 bases at J, with 10 bases in the middle. CDR3 DNA sequence: TGTGCCAGTAGTAGTATGGGCTTCTACAATGAGCAGTTCTTC. Its translation is CASSSMGFYNEQFF.

This clone has just one count. The genes are TRBV7-7 and TRBJ2-3; TRBD2 agrees at 9 bases. The J segment lost 1 base and the V segment lost 5 bases, leaving 4 bases of the junction unmatched. Germline V lookup: CDR1 SSHAT, CDR2 FNYEAQ (reference sequence). The CDR3 totals 15 residues. In DNA, the CDR3 is TGTGCCAGCAGCCCATCTAGCGGGGGCACAGATACGCAGTATTTT. Amino acids: CASSPSSGGTDTQYF.

This clone occurred once. The chain carries TRBV7-2 and TRBJ1-5; no definite D call. The CDR3 consists of 14 residues. V gave up 5 bases and J gave up 5 bases, with 13 bases separating them. Germline V gene data show CDR1 as SGHTA and CDR2 as FQGNSA. The DNA for the CDR3 is TGTGCCAGCAGCCCCATCGGACGGCATCAGCCCCAGCATTTT. Residues: CASSPIGRHQPQHF.

The genes are TRBV7-9 and TRBJ2-1, with TRBD2 matching over 9 bases. Germline assignment: CDR1 SEHNR and CDR2 FQNEAQ (reference sequence). V gave up 1 base and J gave up 7 bases; unmatched junction bases: 5. The CDR3 is 15 residues long. CDR3 bases: TGTGCCAGCAGCTTAGAATTAGCGGGGGTTAATGAGCAGTTCTTC. It specifies CASSLELAGVNEQFF.

This clone was counted once. V usage is TRBV2 and J usage is TRBJ2-1; 9 bases fit TRBD1. With V trimmed by 7 bases and J by 7 bases, 11 bases remained unmatched. Per germline, CDR1 SNHLY and CDR2 FYNNEI. The CDR3 runs 15 residues. DNA for the CDR3: TGTGCCAGCAAACCAGGGACAGGGATTATAAATGAGCAGTTCTTC. Its translation is CASKPGTGIINEQFF. Full variable domain (remainder filled in from reference TRBV2 and TRBJ2-1): EPEVTQTPSHQVTQMGQEVILRCVPISNHLYFYWYRQILGQKVEFLVSFYNNEISEKSEIFDDQFSVERPDGSNFTLKIRSTKLEDSAMYFCASKPGTGIINEQFFGPGTRLTVL.

V is TRBV6-5 and J is TRBJ1-5; D is undetermined. The CDR3 runs to 13 residues. V was trimmed by 8 bases and J by 2 bases, leaving 10 bases between them. From germline, CDR1 is MNHEY and CDR2 SVGAGI. The CDR3 loop is CASPSLRNQPQHF. The CDR3 DNA sequence: TGTGCCAGCCCGAGCCTTCGCAATCAGCCCCAGCATTTT.

This chain joins TRBV5-4 and TRBJ1-3, with unresolved D. Between the trimmed V and J ends, which lost 0 bases and 0 bases, there was a span of 10 bases. CDR1 is SGHNT and CDR2 is YYREEE in the germline V gene (reference sequence). The CDR3 contains 16 residues. CDR3 sequence: CASSLVGTGSGNTIYF. CDR3 in DNA: TGTGCCAGCAGCTTGGTGGGAACGGGCTCTGGAAACACCATATATTTT.

The chain joins TRBV3-1 (or the pseudogene TRBV3-2) to TRBJ2-2; D is unclear. Germline CDR1 and CDR2: LGHDT and YNNKEL (reference sequence). Trimming pared 4 bases from V and 5 bases from J, leaving 14 bases between. The CDR3 spans 15 residues. The CDR3 DNA reads as TGTGCCAGCAGCCCGCCAAGTTCTGGAACCGGGGAGCTGTTTTTT. This gives the protein CASSPPSSGTGELFF.

In DNA form, the CDR3 reads TGTGCCAGCACCCCGTATGGCGGCAGGGAGCAGTACTTC. Its translation is CASTPYGGREQYF. V usage is TRBV6-5 and J usage is TRBJ2-7; D is undetermined. The CDR3 consists of 13 residues. With 7 bases removed from V and 7 bases from J, the gap between germline ends came to 17 bases. Germline loops: CDR1 MNHEY, CDR2 SVGAGI.

V usage is TRBV5-1 and J usage is TRBJ2-6; D is unresolved. The V end was cut by 1 base, the J end by 0 bases, with 8 bases between. Germline V gene lookup returns CDR1 SGHRS and CDR2 YFSETQ. The CDR3 spans 16 residues. The DNA for the CDR3 is TGCGCCAGCAGCTTGACGAAACTCTCTGGGGCCAACGTCCTGACTTTC. It codes for CASSLTKLSGANVLTF.